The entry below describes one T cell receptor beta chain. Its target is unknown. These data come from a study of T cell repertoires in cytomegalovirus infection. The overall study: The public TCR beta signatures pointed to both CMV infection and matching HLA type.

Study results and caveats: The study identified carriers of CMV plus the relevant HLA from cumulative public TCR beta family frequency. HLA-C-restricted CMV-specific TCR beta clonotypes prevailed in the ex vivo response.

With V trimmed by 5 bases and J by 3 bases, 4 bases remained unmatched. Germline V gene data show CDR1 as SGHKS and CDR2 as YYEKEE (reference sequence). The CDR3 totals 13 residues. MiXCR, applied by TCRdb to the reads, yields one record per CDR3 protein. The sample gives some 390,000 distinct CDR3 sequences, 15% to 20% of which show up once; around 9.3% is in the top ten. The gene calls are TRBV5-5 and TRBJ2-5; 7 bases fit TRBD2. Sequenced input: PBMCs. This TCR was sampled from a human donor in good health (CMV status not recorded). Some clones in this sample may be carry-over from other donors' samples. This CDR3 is CASSRTSEETQYF. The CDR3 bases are TGTGCCAGCAGTCGAACTAGCGAAGAGACCCAGTACTTC.